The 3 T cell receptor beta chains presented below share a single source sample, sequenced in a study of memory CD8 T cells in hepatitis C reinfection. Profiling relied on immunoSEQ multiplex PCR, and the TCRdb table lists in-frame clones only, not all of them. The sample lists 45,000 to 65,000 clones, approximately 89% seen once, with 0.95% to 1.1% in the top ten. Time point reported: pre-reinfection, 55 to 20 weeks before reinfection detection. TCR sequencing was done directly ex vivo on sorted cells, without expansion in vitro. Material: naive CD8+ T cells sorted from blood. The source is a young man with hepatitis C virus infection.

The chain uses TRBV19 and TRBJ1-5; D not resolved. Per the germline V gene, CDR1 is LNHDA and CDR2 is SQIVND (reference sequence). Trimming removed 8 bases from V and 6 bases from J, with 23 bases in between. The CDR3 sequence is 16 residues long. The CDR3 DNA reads TGTGCCAGTGGGATGATAAACGGGGAATTTTCTCAGCCCCAGCATTTT. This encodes CASGMINGEFSQPQHF.

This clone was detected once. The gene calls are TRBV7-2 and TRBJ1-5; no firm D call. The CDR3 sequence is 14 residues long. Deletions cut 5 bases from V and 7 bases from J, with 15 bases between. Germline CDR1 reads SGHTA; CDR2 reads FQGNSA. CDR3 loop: CASSLHHRGQPQHF. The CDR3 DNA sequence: TGTGCCAGCAGCCTTCACCATCGGGGACAGCCCCAGCATTTT. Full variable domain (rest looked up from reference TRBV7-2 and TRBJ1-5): GAGVSQSPSNKVTEKGKDVELRCDPISGHTALYWYRQSLGQGLEFLIYFQGNSAPDKSGLPSDRFSAERTGGSVSTLTIQRTQQEDSAVYLCASSLHHRGQPQHFGDGTRLSIL.

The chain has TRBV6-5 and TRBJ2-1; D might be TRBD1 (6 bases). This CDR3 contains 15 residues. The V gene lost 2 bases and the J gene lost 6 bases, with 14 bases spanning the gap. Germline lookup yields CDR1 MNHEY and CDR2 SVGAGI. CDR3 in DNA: TGTGCCAGCAGTTACGGGGGACAAAGGGGCAATGAGCAGTTCTTC. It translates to CASSYGGQRGNEQFF.